The 26 T cell receptor beta chains below were found in one sample sequenced in a study of blood T cell repertoires in COVID-19. The data were produced by immunoSEQ multiplex PCR, yet TCRdb's version contains in-frame clones alone and is incomplete. The data contain about 45,000 clones, under 85% of them singletons. Material for sequencing was peripheral blood. The receptors were gathered from a man aged 80 or over in a cohort sampled during active COVID-19.

V gene TRBV10-3 combines with J gene TRBJ2-7; D is undetermined. The germline V gene has CDR1 ENHRY and CDR2 SYGVKD. The CDR3 consists of 13 residues. V was clipped by 3 bases and J by 3 bases, with 9 bases between them. The CDR3 loop is CAISEMSYYEQYF. DNA for the CDR3: TGTGCCATCAGTGAAATGAGTTACTACGAGCAGTACTTC.

This clone has only a few counts. The V call is TRBV5-1, the J call TRBJ1-4; 8 bases line up with TRBD1. CDR3 length: 14 residues. J gave up 8 bases and V 0 bases, and 3 bases lay outside the gene matches. Germline V gene sequence: CDR1 SGHRS, CDR2 YFSETQ. The CDR3 spells CASSLDRGIEKLFF. CDR3 DNA: TGCGCCAGCAGCTTGGACAGGGGGATAGAAAAACTGTTTTTT.

This sequence joins TRBV5-4 and TRBJ1-2; the match to TRBD1 covers 8 bases. Unmatched junction bases numbered 12, after V lost 4 bases and J lost 7 bases. The germline gives CDR1 SGHNT, CDR2 YYREEE (reference sequence). This CDR3 spans 15 amino acids. CDR3 protein: CASSPPRGQAAGYTF. The CDR3 nucleotides read TGTGCCAGCAGCCCACCGAGGGGACAGGCTGCTGGCTACACCTTC.

The V gene is TRBV10-3, the J gene TRBJ2-1; no definite D call. The V gene lost 6 bases and the J gene lost 0 bases, with 12 bases spanning the gap. This CDR3 contains 15 residues. Germline lookup yields CDR1 ENHRY and CDR2 SYGVKD. The CDR3 nucleotides read TGTGCCATCAGAAATCCAGCGAGCTCCTACAATGAGCAGTTCTTC. This gives the protein CAIRNPASSYNEQFF.

The rearrangement links TRBV5-1 to TRBJ1-1; TRBD1 matches 7 bases. J was trimmed by 6 bases and V by 3 bases; bases with no gene match: 2. The length of the CDR3 is 12 residues. Germline loops: CDR1 SGHRS, CDR2 YFSETQ. The CDR3 DNA reads as TGCGCCAGCAGCTCTACAGGGGCTGAAGCTTTCTTT. It codes for CASSSTGAEAFF.

J is TRBJ2-1 and V is TRBV29-1; the match to TRBD2 covers 8 bases. After removal of 4 bases from V and 4 bases from J, the junction contained 6 bases not matched to a gene. This CDR3 region has 14 residues. In germline, CDR1 is SQVTM, CDR2 ANQGSEA. The CDR3 sequence is CSVVERGTYNEQFF. For the CDR3, the DNA is TGCAGCGTTGTTGAGCGGGGGACATACAATGAGCAGTTCTTC.

V gene TRBV28 combines with J gene TRBJ2-7, with D perhaps matching TRBD1 (6 bases). The CDR3 is 15 amino acids. V lost 5 bases to trimming and J lost 3 bases, with 17 bases between them. Germline values: CDR1 MDHEN, CDR2 SYDVKM. The CDR3 nucleotides are TGTGCCAGCAGTCCTATCCGGGACAAACGCTACGAGCAGTACTTC. Its protein is CASSPIRDKRYEQYF.

As DNA, the CDR3 is TGTGCCAGCAGCGGAGAGGCGTTGAACACTGAAGCTTTCTTT. Translation: CASSGEALNTEAFF. The chain joins TRBV7-9 to TRBJ1-1; D is unclear. V was pared by 5 bases and J by 0 bases, with 10 bases between. CDR1 is SEHNR, CDR2 FQNEAQ, per germline (reference sequence). The CDR3 spans 14 residues.

The rearrangement links TRBV9 to TRBJ1-5, with 8 nucleotides matching TRBD1. Germline V lookup: CDR1 SGDLS, CDR2 YYNGEE. V lost 0 bases to trimming and J lost 6 bases; unmatched junction nucleotides: 5. This CDR3 region has 15 residues. CDR3 protein: CASSVGTGQGQPQHF. The CDR3 nucleotides read TGTGCCAGCAGCGTAGGGACAGGGCAAGGTCAGCCCCAGCATTTT.

In this sample, this clone turned up once. The rearrangement joins TRBV6-2 or TRBV6-3 to TRBJ2-3; 7 bases fit TRBD2. Trimming cost V 1 base and J 4 bases; bases outside gene matches: 8. The CDR3 length is 16 residues. CDR1 and CDR2 from the germline V gene are MNHEY and SVGEGT. CDR3 loop: CASSYWGRSGADTQYF. The CDR3 DNA sequence: TGTGCCAGCAGTTACTGGGGCCGAAGCGGGGCAGATACGCAGTATTTT.

The chain couples TRBV27 to TRBJ1-2, with 9 bases fitting TRBD1. Germline-derived CDR1 and CDR2 are MNHEY and SMNVEV (reference sequence). Trimming at V came to 4 bases and at J to 4 bases, leaving 4 bases not matched to a gene. The CDR3 totals 14 residues. CDR3 residues: CASSSGTGIYGYTF. CDR3 coding DNA: TGTGCCAGCAGTTCCGGGACAGGGATCTATGGCTACACCTTC.

Note on this clone: A junction end diverges from the germline sequence, so it may reflect a read error. The genes are TRBV5-1 and TRBJ2-7, with D perhaps TRBD1 (6 bases). From germline, CDR1 is SGHRS and CDR2 YFSETQ. The CDR3 extends over 17 amino acids. CDR3 in DNA: TGCACCAGCAGCTTGGAGCCCACAGGGAGCGGATTCTACGAGCAGTACTTC. Its translation is CTSSLEPTGSGFYEQYF.

J is TRBJ2-5 and V is TRBV11-3, with D possibly matching TRBD2 (6 bases). Germline loops: CDR1 SGHNT, CDR2 YENEEA. This CDR3 spans 13 amino acids. The ends were cut back, 4 bases at V and 6 bases at J, with 12 bases in the middle. The CDR3 spells CASSSGTSKTQYF. The CDR3 bases are TGTGCCAGCAGCTCCGGGACTTCGAAGACCCAGTACTTC.

The chain combines TRBV7-9 with TRBJ2-1; 11 nucleotides line up with TRBD1. Looked up from germline, CDR1 is SEHNR and CDR2 is FQNEAQ (reference sequence). The CDR3 is 15 residues long. V was clipped by 5 bases and J by 4 bases; unmatched bases: 4. The CDR3 DNA follows: TGTGCCAGCAGCACAGGACAGGGGGCTTACAATGAGCAGTTCTTC. It encodes CASSTGQGAYNEQFF.

This chain connects TRBV18 to TRBJ2-3; 10 bases are a match to TRBD2. Germline V CDR1 and CDR2: KGHSH, LQKENI. CDR3 length equals 16 residues. V dropped 4 bases and J dropped 0; count of bases not matched to a gene: 4. The CDR3 is CASSRPTSGSTDTQYF. Here the CDR3 DNA reads TGTGCCAGCTCACGCCCGACTAGCGGGAGCACAGATACGCAGTATTTT.

The CDR3 DNA sequence: TGTGCCTGGAGTGTAGCACCTAATCGACAGGGTCATAATTCACCCCTCCACTTT. It codes for CAWSVAPNRQGHNSPLHF. The chain carries TRBV30 and TRBJ1-6; 7 nucleotides agree with TRBD1. In germline, CDR1 is GTSNPN, CDR2 SVGIG (reference sequence). The CDR3 length is 18 residues. Trimming at V came to 0 bases and at J to 5 bases, leaving 13 bases not matched to a gene. The full variable domain, rest sourced from reference TRBV30 and TRBJ1-6, is SQTIHQWPATLVQPVGSPLSLECTVEGTSNPNLYWYRQAAGRGLQLLFYSVGIGQISSEVPQNLSASRPQDRQFILSSKKLLLSDSGFYLCAWSVAPNRQGHNSPLHFGNGTRLTVT.

The chain couples TRBV21-1 to TRBJ2-3; the tabulated D call, TRBD2, remains unverified against the DNA. TRBV21-1 is labeled a pseudogene. The CDR3 extends over 17 amino acids. This CDR3 is CASSKGDERGTTDTQYF. CDR3 DNA: TGTGCCAGCAGCAAAGGTGACGAGCGGGGTACCACAGATACGCAGTATTTT.

The chain couples TRBV9 to TRBJ2-1; 9 positions agree with TRBD1. With 3 bases clipped from V and 1 base from J, the junction kept 2 bases outside the gene matches. Germline assignment: CDR1 SGDLS and CDR2 YYNGEE. This CDR3 spans 15 amino acids. Written as DNA, the CDR3 is TGTGCCAGCAGCGCCGGGACAGGGTCCTACAATGAGCAGTTCTTC. The encoded protein is CASSAGTGSYNEQFF.

The J gene is TRBJ2-4, the V gene TRBV18; 7 nucleotides agree with TRBD1. The CDR3 runs 13 residues. Per the germline V gene, CDR1 is KGHSH and CDR2 is LQKENI. V shed 3 bases, J shed 8 bases, and the junction held 4 bases outside the gene matches. CDR3 amino acids: CASSPGQGDIQYF. CDR3 sequence (DNA): TGTGCCAGCTCACCCGGGCAGGGGGACATTCAGTACTTC.

The CDR3 DNA is TGTGCCAGCAGCTATGAGCGGGGGGAAACTGAAGCTTTCTTT. Protein: CASSYERGETEAFF. This chain connects TRBV5-6 to TRBJ1-1; D perhaps matches TRBD1 (5 bases). CDR1 and CDR2 from the germline V gene are SGHDT and YYEEEE. This CDR3 region has 14 residues. The germline V and J ends were trimmed by 3 bases and 5 bases, with 14 bases remaining between them. Filled out from reference TRBV5-6 and TRBJ1-1, the complete variable domain reads DAGVTQSPTHLIKTRGQQVTLRCSPKSGHDTVSWYQQALGQGPQFIFQYYEEEERQRGNFPDRFSGHQFPNYSSELNVNALLLGDSALYLCASSYERGETEAFFGQGTRLTVV.

The chain combines TRBV4-1 with TRBJ2-3, with a possible D match to TRBD2 (5 bases). V was shortened by 0 bases and J by 1 base, with 8 bases between the two germline ends. The CDR3 length is 15 residues. Per the germline V gene, CDR1 is MGHRA and CDR2 is YSYEKL. CDR3: CASSQDARGTDTQYF. CDR3 nucleotides: TGCGCCAGCAGCCAAGATGCGAGGGGCACAGATACGCAGTATTTT.

The chain employs TRBV6-5 and TRBJ2-1; a possible D gene is TRBD1 (5 bases). CDR3 length: 12 residues. V was pared by 6 bases and J by 4 bases, with 7 bases between. Germline values: CDR1 MNHEY, CDR2 SVGAGI. The CDR3 DNA reads as TGTGCCAGCAGAGGGGCTTACAATGAGCAGTTCTTC. Its translation is CASRGAYNEQFF.

The chain carries TRBV7-2 and TRBJ1-2; D not resolved. CDR3 size: 14 residues. V lost 4 bases, J lost 3 bases, and 12 bases lay in between. Germline CDR1 and CDR2: SGHTA and FQGNSA. CDR3 protein: CASSYRVGDYGYTF. CDR3 nucleotide sequence: TGTGCCAGCAGCTACCGAGTGGGCGACTATGGCTACACCTTC.

This chain connects TRBV10-1 to TRBJ1-2; perhaps TRBD1 as D (6 bases). Trimming shortened V by 3 bases and J by 13 bases, and 18 bases separated the two germline ends. The CDR3 covers 13 residues. The V gene's germline CDR1 is WNHNN and CDR2 SYGVQD (reference sequence). CDR3 residues: CASSEPRTVCGTF. The CDR3 DNA reads as TGCGCCAGCAGTGAACCACGGACAGTATGTGGCACCTTC.

The chain couples TRBV10-2 to TRBJ2-1, with TRBD2 matching over 8 bases. From germline, CDR1 is WSHSY and CDR2 SAAADI. The CDR3 is 16 amino acids. V shed 0 bases and J 4 bases; nucleotides not matched to a gene: 5. The CDR3 sequence is CASSESPGGDYNEQFF. DNA for the CDR3: TGCGCCAGCAGTGAGTCTCCGGGGGGGGATTACAATGAGCAGTTCTTC.

A single count supports this clone. The V call is TRBV5-1, the J call TRBJ1-2; 8 bases are a match to TRBD1. The CDR3 spans 14 residues. From germline, CDR1 is SGHRS and CDR2 YFSETQ. The V gene end was trimmed by 0 bases and the J gene end by 4 bases; junction bases not matched to a gene: 2. In nucleotides, the CDR3 is TGCGCCAGCAGCTTGGAAGGACAGGGCTATGGCTACACCTTC. Translation gives CASSLEGQGYGYTF.